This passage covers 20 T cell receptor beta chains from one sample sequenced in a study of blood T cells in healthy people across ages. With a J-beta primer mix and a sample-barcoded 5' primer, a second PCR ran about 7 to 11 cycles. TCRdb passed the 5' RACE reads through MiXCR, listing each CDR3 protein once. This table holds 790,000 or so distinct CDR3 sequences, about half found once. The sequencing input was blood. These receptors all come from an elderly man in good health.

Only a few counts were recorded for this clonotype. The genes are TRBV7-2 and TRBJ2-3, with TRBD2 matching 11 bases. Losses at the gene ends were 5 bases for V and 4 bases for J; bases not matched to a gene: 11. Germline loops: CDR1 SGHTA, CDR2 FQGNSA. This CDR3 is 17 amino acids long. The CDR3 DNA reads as TGTGCCAGCAGCCCAACTAGCGGGAGCGACTTGCCAGATACGCAGTATTTT. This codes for CASSPTSGSDLPDTQYF. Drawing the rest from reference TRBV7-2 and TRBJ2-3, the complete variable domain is GAGVSQSPSNKVTEKGKDVELRCDPISGHTALYWYRQSLGQGLEFLIYFQGNSAPDKSGLPSDRFSAERTGGSVSTLTIQRTQQEDSAVYLCASSPTSGSDLPDTQYFGPGTRLTVL.

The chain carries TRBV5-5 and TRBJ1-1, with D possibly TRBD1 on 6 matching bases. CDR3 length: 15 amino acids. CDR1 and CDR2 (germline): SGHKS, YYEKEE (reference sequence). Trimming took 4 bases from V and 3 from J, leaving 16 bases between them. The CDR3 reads CASSLVGGVDTEAFF. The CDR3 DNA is TGTGCCAGCAGCCTAGTGGGGGGCGTCGACACTGAAGCTTTCTTT.

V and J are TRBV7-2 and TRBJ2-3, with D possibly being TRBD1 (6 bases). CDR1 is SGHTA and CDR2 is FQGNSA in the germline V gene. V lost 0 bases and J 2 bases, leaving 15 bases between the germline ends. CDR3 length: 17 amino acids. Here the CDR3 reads CASSLAGTRGPTDTQYF. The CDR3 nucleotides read TGTGCCAGCAGCTTAGCAGGGACAAGGGGCCCCACAGATACGCAGTATTTT.

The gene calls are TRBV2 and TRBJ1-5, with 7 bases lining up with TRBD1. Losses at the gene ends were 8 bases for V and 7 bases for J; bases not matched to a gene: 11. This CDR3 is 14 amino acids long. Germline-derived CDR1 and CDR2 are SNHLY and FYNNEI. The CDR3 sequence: CASARQGREQPQHF. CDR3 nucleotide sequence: TGTGCCAGCGCTAGACAGGGAAGGGAACAGCCCCAGCATTTT.

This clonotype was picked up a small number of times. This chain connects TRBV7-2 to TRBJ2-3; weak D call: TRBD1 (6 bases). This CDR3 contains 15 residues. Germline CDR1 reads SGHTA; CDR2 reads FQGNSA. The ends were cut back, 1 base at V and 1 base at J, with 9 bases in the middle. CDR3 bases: TGTGCCAGCAGCTTAGTTGGGGGCGGCACAGATACGCAGTATTTT. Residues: CASSLVGGGTDTQYF.

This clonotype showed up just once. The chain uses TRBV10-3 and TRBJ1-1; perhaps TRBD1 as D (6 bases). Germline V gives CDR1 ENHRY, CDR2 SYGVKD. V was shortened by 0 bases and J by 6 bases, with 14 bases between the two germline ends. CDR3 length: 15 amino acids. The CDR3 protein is CAISESAGAASEAFF. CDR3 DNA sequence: TGTGCCATCAGTGAGTCGGCGGGGGCGGCTTCTGAAGCTTTCTTT.

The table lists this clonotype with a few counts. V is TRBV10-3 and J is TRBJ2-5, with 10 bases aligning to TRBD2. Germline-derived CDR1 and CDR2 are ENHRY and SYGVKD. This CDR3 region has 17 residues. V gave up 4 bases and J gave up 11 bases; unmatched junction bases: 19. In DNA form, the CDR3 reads TGTGCCATCAGTGGACATAGGCTAGCGGGAGAAGAAGATGAGCAGTACTTC. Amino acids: CAISGHRLAGEEDEQYF.

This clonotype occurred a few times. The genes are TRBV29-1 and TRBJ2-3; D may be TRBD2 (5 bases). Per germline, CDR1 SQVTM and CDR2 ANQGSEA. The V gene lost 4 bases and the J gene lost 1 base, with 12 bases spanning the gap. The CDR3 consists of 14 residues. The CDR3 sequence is CSVGVAGGTDTQYF. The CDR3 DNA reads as TGCAGCGTTGGAGTGGCCGGGGGCACAGATACGCAGTATTTT.

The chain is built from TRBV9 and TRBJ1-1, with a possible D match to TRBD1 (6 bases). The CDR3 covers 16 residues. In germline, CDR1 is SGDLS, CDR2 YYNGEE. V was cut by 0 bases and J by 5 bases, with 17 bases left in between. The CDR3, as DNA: TGTGCCAGCAGCGTAGCGTCAGGGGCCCAGGGAACTGAAGCTTTCTTT. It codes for CASSVASGAQGTEAFF.

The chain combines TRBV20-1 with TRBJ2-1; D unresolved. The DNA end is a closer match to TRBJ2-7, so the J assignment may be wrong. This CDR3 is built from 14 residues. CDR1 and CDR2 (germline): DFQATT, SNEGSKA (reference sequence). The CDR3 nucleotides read TGCAGTGCTAGATCGACGGGCAACCTGCGGGAGCAGTACTTC. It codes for CSARSTGNLREQYF.

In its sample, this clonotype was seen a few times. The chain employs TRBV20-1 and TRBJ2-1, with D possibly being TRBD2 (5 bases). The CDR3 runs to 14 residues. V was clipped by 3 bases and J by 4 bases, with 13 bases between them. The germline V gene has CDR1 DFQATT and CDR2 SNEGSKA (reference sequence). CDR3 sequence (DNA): TGCAGTGCTAGGCCCCAACGGGAATACAATGAGCAGTTCTTC. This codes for CSARPQREYNEQFF.

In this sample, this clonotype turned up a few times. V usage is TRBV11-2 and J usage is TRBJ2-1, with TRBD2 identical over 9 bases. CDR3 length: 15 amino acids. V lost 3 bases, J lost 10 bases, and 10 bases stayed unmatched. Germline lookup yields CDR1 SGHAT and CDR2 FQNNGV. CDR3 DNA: TGTGCCAGCAGCTTTACGGCGGGAGGGTATCGGGAGCAGTTCTTC. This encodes CASSFTAGGYREQFF.

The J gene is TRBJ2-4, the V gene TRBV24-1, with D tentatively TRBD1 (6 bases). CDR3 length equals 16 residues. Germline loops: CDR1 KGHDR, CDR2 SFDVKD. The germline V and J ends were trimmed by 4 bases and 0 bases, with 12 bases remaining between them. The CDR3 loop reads CATSDARGTAKNIQYF. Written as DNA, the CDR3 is TGTGCCACCAGTGACGCCAGGGGTACAGCCAAAAACATTCAGTACTTC.

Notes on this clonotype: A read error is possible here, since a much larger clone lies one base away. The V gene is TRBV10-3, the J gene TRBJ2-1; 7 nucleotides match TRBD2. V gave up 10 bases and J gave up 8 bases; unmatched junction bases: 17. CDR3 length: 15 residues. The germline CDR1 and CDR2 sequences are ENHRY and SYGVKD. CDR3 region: CASRLSAGEGDEQFF. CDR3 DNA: TGTGCCAGTCGCTTGAGTGCGGGAGAAGGGGATGAGCAGTTCTTC.

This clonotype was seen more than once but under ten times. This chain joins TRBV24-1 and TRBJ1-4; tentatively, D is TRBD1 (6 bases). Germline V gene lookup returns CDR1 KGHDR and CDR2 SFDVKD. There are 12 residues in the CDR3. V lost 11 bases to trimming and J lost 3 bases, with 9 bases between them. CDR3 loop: CAKGGANEKLFF. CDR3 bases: TGTGCCAAGGGGGGGGCTAATGAAAAACTGTTTTTT.

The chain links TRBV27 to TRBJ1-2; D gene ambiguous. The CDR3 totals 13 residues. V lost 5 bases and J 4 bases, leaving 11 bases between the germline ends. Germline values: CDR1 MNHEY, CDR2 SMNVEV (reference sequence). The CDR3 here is CASSTTERYGYTF. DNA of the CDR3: TGTGCCAGCAGTACGACGGAGCGCTATGGCTACACCTTC.

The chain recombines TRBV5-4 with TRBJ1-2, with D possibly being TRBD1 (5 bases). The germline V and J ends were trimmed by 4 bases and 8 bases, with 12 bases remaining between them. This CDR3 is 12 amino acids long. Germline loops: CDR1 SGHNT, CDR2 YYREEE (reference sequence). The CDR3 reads CASSTPGRGYTF. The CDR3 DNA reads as TGTGCCAGCAGCACCCCAGGGAGGGGCTACACCTTC.

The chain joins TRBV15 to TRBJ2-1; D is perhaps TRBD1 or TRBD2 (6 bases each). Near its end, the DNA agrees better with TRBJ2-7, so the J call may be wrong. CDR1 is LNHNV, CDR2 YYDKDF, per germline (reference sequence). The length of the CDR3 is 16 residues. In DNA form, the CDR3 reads TGTGCCACCAGTAGAATGGGCAGGGGAGGCTACAATGAGCAGTACTTC. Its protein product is CATSRMGRGGYNEQYF.

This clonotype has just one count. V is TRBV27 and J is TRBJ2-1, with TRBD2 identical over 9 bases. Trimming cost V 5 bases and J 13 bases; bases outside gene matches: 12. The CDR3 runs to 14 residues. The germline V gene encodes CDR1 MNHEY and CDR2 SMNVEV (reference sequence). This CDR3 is CASSETSGQETQFF. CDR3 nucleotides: TGTGCCAGCAGTGAGACTAGCGGCCAAGAGACCCAGTTCTTC.

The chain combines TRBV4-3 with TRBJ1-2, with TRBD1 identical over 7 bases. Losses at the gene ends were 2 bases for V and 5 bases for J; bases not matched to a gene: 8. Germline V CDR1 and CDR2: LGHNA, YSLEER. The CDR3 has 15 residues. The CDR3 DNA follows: TGCGCCAGCAGCCAAACCGGACAGGTATTATATGGCTACACCTTC. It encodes CASSQTGQVLYGYTF.